A single sample is the source of the 5 T cell receptor beta chains below, sequenced in a study of cytomegalovirus exposure and HLA in healthy donors. PCR amplification relied on 60 Vbeta primers (plus 13 Jbeta primers). Data came from immunoSEQ multiplex PCR; TCRdb stores just in-frame clones and leaves some out. The sample holds around 150,000 clones; under 80% are singletons and the top ten take about 1.5%. Sequenced material: PBMCs. The receptors originated from a woman aged 30 to 39 in good health and CMV-seronegative.

The rearrangement links TRBV27 to TRBJ2-2, with 7 bases matching TRBD1. The CDR3 totals 19 residues. V lost 1 base to trimming and J lost 2 bases; unmatched junction nucleotides: 13. Germline assignment: CDR1 MNHEY and CDR2 SMNVEV (reference sequence). The CDR3 nucleotides read TGTGCCAGCAGTTTATACAGCTACAAGGGGGCCTCTAACACCGGGGAGCTGTTTTTT. As protein: CASSLYSYKGASNTGELFF.

The chain uses TRBV5-4 and TRBJ2-5, with 7 bases that match TRBD2. This CDR3 region has 13 residues. Trimming cost V 4 bases and J 3 bases; bases outside gene matches: 3. CDR1 is SGHNT and CDR2 is YYREEE in the germline V gene (reference sequence). The CDR3 sequence is CASSGTSEETQYF. The DNA of the CDR3 is TGTGCCAGCAGCGGTACTAGCGAAGAGACCCAGTACTTC. The variable domain in full, with the rest retrieved from reference TRBV5-4 and TRBJ2-5, is ETGVTQSPTHLIKTRGQQVTLRCSSQSGHNTVSWYQQALGQGPQFIFQYYREEENGRGNFPPRFSGLQFPNYSSELNVNALELDDSALYLCASSGTSEETQYFGPGTRLLVL.

V usage is TRBV30 and J usage is TRBJ2-7; 10 bases are shared with TRBD1. This CDR3 has 14 residues. Losses at the gene ends were 3 bases for V and 5 bases for J; bases not matched to a gene: 7. Germline V gene data show CDR1 as GTSNPN and CDR2 as SVGIG (reference sequence). CDR3 DNA sequence: TGTGCCTGGAGCCCGGGACAGGGGTACCACGAGCAGTACTTC. This translates into CAWSPGQGYHEQYF.

The V gene is TRBV5-4, the J gene TRBJ2-1; no reliable D call. V was cut by 1 base and J by 0 bases, with 5 bases left in between. Germline V gene sequence: CDR1 SGHNT, CDR2 YYREEE (reference sequence). The CDR3 loop spans 14 amino acids. The CDR3 region has the DNA TGTGCCAGCAGCTTGTCAGGCTCCTACAATGAGCAGTTCTTC. Protein: CASSLSGSYNEQFF.

The rearrangement joins TRBV2 to TRBJ2-7, with D perhaps TRBD2 (6 bases). With 7 bases removed from V and 0 bases from J, the gap between germline ends came to 13 bases. The length of the CDR3 is 14 residues. Looked up from germline, CDR1 is SNHLY and CDR2 is FYNNEI. CDR3 sequence: CASTAVGGSYEQYF. Written as DNA, the CDR3 is TGTGCCAGCACGGCGGTCGGGGGCTCCTACGAGCAGTACTTC.